These 22 T cell receptor beta chains were all obtained from the same sample, sequenced in a study of blood T cell repertoires in COVID-19. Generated by immunoSEQ multiplex PCR, the TCRdb table keeps only in-frame clones and is missing some. The sample comprises about 100,000 clones, around 90% of which are singletons, and 2.4% rests with the top ten. Sequencing was carried out using peripheral blood. Receptor source: a human donor in a cohort sampled during active COVID-19.

This clone was detected once. The chain employs TRBV5-1 and TRBJ1-6; 7 bases fit TRBD1. The CDR3 is made up of 16 amino acids. Trimming cost V 4 bases and J 4 bases; bases outside gene matches: 8. Germline-derived CDR1 and CDR2 are SGHRS and YFSETQ. The CDR3 nucleotides are TGCGCCAGCAGCCAACAGGGGAGCCAGTATAATTCACCCCTCCACTTT. This sequence encodes CASSQQGSQYNSPLHF.

This clone appeared a single time. The rearrangement joins TRBV6-6 to TRBJ2-1, with 9 bases fitting TRBD2. Germline assignment: CDR1 MNHNY and CDR2 SVGAGI (reference sequence). With 6 bases clipped from V and 6 bases from J, the junction kept 6 bases outside the gene matches. The CDR3 runs to 14 residues. The chain's CDR3 is CASSRGGAGNEQFF. DNA of the CDR3: TGTGCCAGCAGCCGCGGGGGGGCCGGCAATGAGCAGTTCTTC.

DNA for the CDR3: TGTGCCAGCAGTTTAGTTGTGCGGGAGACCCAGTACTTC. Translated, it gives CASSLVVRETQYF. This chain joins TRBV12-3 or TRBV12-4 and TRBJ2-5; D not resolved. The CDR3 has 13 residues. V was shortened by 1 base and J by 5 bases, with 8 bases between the two germline ends.

The chain carries TRBV18 and TRBJ1-2; TRBD1 agrees at 8 bases. Germline V lookup: CDR1 KGHSH, CDR2 LQKENI. The V segment lost 3 bases and the J segment 6 bases; nucleotides outside the gene matches: 3. The CDR3 consists of 13 residues. The DNA of the CDR3 is TGTGCCAGCTCACCTGAGACAGGGGATGGCTACACCTTC. This gives the protein CASSPETGDGYTF.

This chain links TRBV5-1 with TRBJ2-1, with TRBD2 matching 10 bases. Germline CDR1 and CDR2: SGHRS and YFSETQ. J was trimmed by 4 bases and V by 0 bases; bases with no gene match: 4. CDR3 size: 16 residues. CDR3 sequence: CASSLGSSGGYNEQFF. CDR3 DNA sequence: TGCGCCAGCAGCTTGGGTTCTAGCGGGGGTTACAATGAGCAGTTCTTC.

V is TRBV9 and J is TRBJ1-1; 8 nucleotides match TRBD1. Trimming took 4 bases from V and 2 from J; bases not matched to a gene: 10. The CDR3 length is 16 residues. Looked up from germline, CDR1 is SGDLS and CDR2 is YYNGEE. CDR3 protein: CASSQGAERLNTEAFF. The CDR3 nucleotides read TGTGCCAGCAGCCAGGGGGCGGAACGTCTTAACACTGAAGCTTTCTTT.

V usage is TRBV4-1 and J usage is TRBJ2-1, with D perhaps TRBD2 (5 bases). Germline-derived CDR1 and CDR2 are MGHRA and YSYEKL. CDR3 size: 15 residues. Trimming shortened V by 0 bases and J by 10 bases, and 16 bases separated the two germline ends. Written as DNA, the CDR3 is TGCGCCAGCAGCCAAGATGAGAGGGTGGGGTTAGAGCAGTTCTTC. It yields the protein CASSQDERVGLEQFF.

The chain has TRBV5-4 and TRBJ1-2; no reliable D call. V lost 4 bases, J lost 4 bases, and 11 bases lay in between. The length of the CDR3 is 13 residues. CDR1 and CDR2 from the germline V gene are SGHNT and YYREEE (reference sequence). CDR3 nucleotides: TGTGCCAGCAGCCCAACCTATTCCTATGGCTACACCTTC. Protein product: CASSPTYSYGYTF.

The chain combines TRBV7-6 with TRBJ2-1; possible D gene TRBD2, 6 bases. This CDR3 contains 15 residues. With 4 bases removed from V and 7 bases from J, the gap between germline ends came to 17 bases. In germline, CDR1 is SGHVS, CDR2 FNYEAQ. This CDR3 reads CASSSPWGLQNEQFF. The CDR3 coding sequence is TGTGCCAGCAGCTCCCCCTGGGGACTTCAGAATGAGCAGTTCTTC.

The chain carries TRBV19 and TRBJ2-5, with 11 bases matching TRBD2. Per germline, CDR1 LNHDA and CDR2 SQIVND (reference sequence). There are 16 residues in the CDR3. J gave up 3 bases and V 5 bases, and 8 bases lay outside the gene matches. The chain's CDR3 is CASSALPSGGKETQYF. CDR3 nucleotides: TGTGCCAGTAGTGCGTTACCTAGCGGGGGGAAAGAGACCCAGTACTTC. Based on the CDR3 plus reference TRBV19 and TRBJ2-5, the full variable domain is DGGITQSPKYLFRKEGQNVTLSCEQNLNHDAMYWYRQDPGQGLRLIYYSQIVNDFQKGDIAEGYSVSREKKESFPLTVTSAQKNPTAFYLCASSALPSGGKETQYFGPGTRLLVL.

The chain is built from TRBV27 and TRBJ2-5; TRBD1 is a possible D gene (5 bases). There are 13 residues in the CDR3. Per germline, CDR1 MNHEY and CDR2 SMNVEV (reference sequence). Trimming took 7 bases from V and 4 from J, leaving 13 bases between them. The CDR3 region has the DNA TGTGCCAGCAACTCCCGAAGGGGAGAGACCCAGTACTTC. Protein product: CASNSRRGETQYF.

The V call is TRBV7-9, the J call TRBJ1-1; 7 nucleotides line up with TRBD1. In germline, CDR1 is SEHNR, CDR2 FQNEAQ (reference sequence). The V gene end was trimmed by 5 bases and the J gene end by 2 bases; junction bases not matched to a gene: 5. The CDR3 totals 14 residues. The CDR3 spells CASSAGQSNTEAFF. The DNA of the CDR3 is TGTGCCAGCAGCGCGGGACAGTCAAACACTGAAGCTTTCTTT.

The chain combines TRBV3-1 (or the pseudogene TRBV3-2) with TRBJ1-2, with D uncertain. The CDR3 spans 14 residues. Germline CDR1 reads LGHDT; CDR2 reads YNNKEL (reference sequence). Trimming took off 1 base at V and 0 bases at J, with 6 bases between the two ends. The DNA for the CDR3 is TGTGCCAGCAGCCAAGGGAGCTCTAACTATGGCTACACCTTC. It specifies CASSQGSSNYGYTF.

The gene calls are TRBV6-2 or TRBV6-3 and TRBJ2-3, with D possibly TRBD2 on 7 matching bases. This CDR3 region has 15 residues. V gave up 5 bases and J gave up 2 bases, with 14 bases separating them. Germline V gene data show CDR1 as MNHEY and CDR2 as SVGEGT. The CDR3 DNA reads as TGTGCCAGCAGTGGGAGGGGGTCGGACACAGATACGCAGTATTTT. Amino acids: CASSGRGSDTDTQYF.

The chain links TRBV15 to TRBJ2-3, with TRBD1 identical over 9 bases. CDR1 is LNHNV and CDR2 is YYDKDF in the germline V gene (reference sequence). Trimming cost V 0 bases and J 7 bases; bases outside gene matches: 5. CDR3 length equals 15 residues. The CDR3 DNA is TGTGCCACCAGCAGAGACGGACAGGGGTCGAATACGCAGTATTTT. It codes for CATSRDGQGSNTQYF.

The chain is built from TRBV29-1 and TRBJ2-3; possible D gene TRBD1, 6 bases. V was shortened by 5 bases and J by 4 bases, with 10 bases between the two germline ends. This CDR3 has 12 amino acids. The germline V gene encodes CDR1 SQVTM and CDR2 ANQGSEA. The CDR3 sequence: CSVTGSADTQYF. CDR3 DNA: TGCAGCGTTACAGGGAGCGCAGATACGCAGTATTTT.

The chain recombines TRBV7-3 with TRBJ2-7, with 12 nucleotides matching TRBD1. Looked up from germline, CDR1 is SGHTA and CDR2 is FQGTGA. V lost 5 bases to trimming and J lost 6 bases; unmatched junction nucleotides: 8. The CDR3 contains 15 residues. CDR3: CASSPGGTGGSEQYF. CDR3 nucleotide sequence: TGTGCCAGCAGCCCGGGCGGGACAGGGGGCAGCGAGCAGTACTTC.

This clone was counted a few times. The chain uses TRBV14 and TRBJ1-1; D remains ambiguous. The ends were cut back, 3 bases at V and 3 bases at J, with 8 bases in the middle. The CDR3 length is 13 residues. Germline-derived CDR1 and CDR2 are SGHDN and FVKESK. The CDR3 spells CASSQGAYTEAFF. DNA of the CDR3: TGTGCCAGCAGCCAGGGAGCATACACTGAAGCTTTCTTT.

In its sample, this clone was seen once. V is TRBV14 and J is TRBJ2-1; 7 bases fit TRBD1. With V trimmed by 0 bases and J by 9 bases, 5 bases remained unmatched. The CDR3 runs to 14 residues. Germline loops: CDR1 SGHDN, CDR2 FVKESK. CDR3 DNA: TGTGCCAGCAGCCAAGAGACAGGGTGGAGTGAGCAGTTCTTC. Encoded protein: CASSQETGWSEQFF.

CDR3 in amino acids: CASSLAPPGTGSAYEQYF. For the CDR3, the DNA is TGTGCCAGCAGCTTAGCCCCACCCGGGACAGGGTCAGCCTACGAGCAGTACTTC. The chain joins TRBV7-6 to TRBJ2-7; 9 bases agree with TRBD1. The germline V gene has CDR1 SGHVS and CDR2 FNYEAQ. The CDR3 contains 18 residues. V lost 0 bases and J lost 2; bases outside the gene matches: 11.

This clone was recorded once. J is TRBJ1-6 and V is TRBV30, with D possibly TRBD1 on 6 matching bases. The CDR3 length is 13 residues. CDR1 and CDR2 from the germline V gene are GTSNPN and SVGIG (reference sequence). V gave up 1 base and J gave up 9 bases, with 10 bases separating them. The CDR3 DNA follows: TGTGCCTGGAGTGGGGGACAAAGTTCACCCCTCCACTTT. It specifies CAWSGGQSSPLHF.

V gene TRBV4-2 combines with J gene TRBJ2-7, with TRBD2 matching 14 bases. The V segment lost 4 bases and the J segment 4 bases; nucleotides outside the gene matches: 9. Germline assignment: CDR1 LGHNA and CDR2 YNFKEQ. This CDR3 spans 17 amino acids. The CDR3 sequence is CASSPLGTSGSLYEQYF. In DNA form, the CDR3 reads TGTGCCAGCAGCCCCCTGGGGACTAGCGGGAGTCTTTACGAGCAGTACTTC.